This passage covers 10 T cell receptor beta chains from one sample sequenced in a study of shared clonotypes between healthy human individuals. It was CD45RO-negative cells, positively selected for CCR7, that made up naive CD8 cells, with terminally differentiated effector memory CD45RA+ cells excluded. The data were produced by immunoSEQ multiplex PCR, yet TCRdb's version contains in-frame clones alone and is incomplete. This sample has roughly 2,000,000 clones, with approximately 92% found just once. Sequencing input: naive CD8+ T cells from PBMCs. The receptors were sampled from a man in his late teens or twenties in good health. Some clones in this sample may be carry-over from other donors' samples.

The rearrangement uses TRBV28 and TRBJ2-1, with 9 bases fitting TRBD1. The CDR3 is made up of 12 amino acids. Germline V CDR1 and CDR2: MDHEN, SYDVKM. With 5 bases clipped from V and 9 bases from J, the junction kept 2 bases outside the gene matches. The CDR3 spells CASSETGGEQFF. In DNA, the CDR3 is TGTGCCAGCAGTGAGACAGGGGGTGAGCAGTTCTTC.

The gene calls are TRBV6-1 and TRBJ2-6; D unresolved. This CDR3 has 15 amino acids. V lost 1 base to trimming and J lost 4 bases, with 8 bases between them. Looked up from germline, CDR1 is MNHNS and CDR2 is SASEGT. The CDR3 nucleotides are TGTGCCAGCAGTGAAGGGGATTACGGGGCCAACGTCCTGACTTTC. Its protein is CASSEGDYGANVLTF.

J is TRBJ1-2 and V is TRBV19; D may be TRBD1 (6 bases). Germline lookup yields CDR1 LNHDA and CDR2 SQIVND (reference sequence). V was pared by 6 bases and J by 8 bases, with 13 bases between. CDR3 length: 12 amino acids. Written as DNA, the CDR3 is TGTGCCAGTAGCACAGGGTTTGTGGGCTACACCTTC. This encodes CASSTGFVGYTF.

The chain is built from TRBV7-3 and TRBJ2-2; a possible D gene is TRBD2 (6 bases). V lost 5 bases to trimming and J lost 8 bases, with 18 bases between them. The CDR3 extends over 15 amino acids. Germline V gene lookup returns CDR1 SGHTA and CDR2 FQGTGA. The CDR3 DNA follows: TGTGCCAGCAGCCTAAGCGGGCCCCCGGGAGGGGAGCTGTTTTTT. This codes for CASSLSGPPGGELFF.

The V call is TRBV5-6, the J call TRBJ2-7; D not certain. V was pared by 4 bases and J by 1 base, with 9 bases between. Germline V CDR1 and CDR2: SGHDT, YYEEEE. CDR3 length equals 13 residues. The CDR3, as DNA: TGTGCCAGCAGCGCGGAGACTTCCTACGAGCAGTACTTC. This gives the protein CASSAETSYEQYF.

The rearrangement links TRBV10-3 to TRBJ2-1; 10 bases align to TRBD2. The J segment lost 6 bases and the V segment lost 6 bases, leaving 11 bases of the junction unmatched. CDR3 length: 16 residues. Germline loops: CDR1 ENHRY, CDR2 SYGVKD. The CDR3 nucleotides read TGTGCCATCAGCGAAACGCTAGCGGGAGCATTCAATGAGCAGTTCTTC. This gives the protein CAISETLAGAFNEQFF.

The chain links TRBV7-8 to TRBJ2-7; D gene uncertain. Trimming took 8 bases from V and 0 from J, leaving 14 bases between them. From germline, CDR1 is SGHVS and CDR2 FQNEAQ. The CDR3 is 14 amino acids. The CDR3 spells CASAGTIGSYEQYF. The CDR3 DNA sequence: TGTGCCAGCGCTGGAACGATCGGCTCCTACGAGCAGTACTTC.

V is TRBV9 and J is TRBJ2-1; possible D gene TRBD2, 5 bases. This CDR3 is built from 22 residues. The germline gives CDR1 SGDLS, CDR2 YYNGEE. Trimming took off 0 bases at V and 0 bases at J, with 28 bases between the two ends. The CDR3 here is CASSVVPVIDPLVTSSYNEQFF. The DNA for the CDR3 is TGTGCCAGCAGCGTAGTTCCGGTGATTGACCCACTAGTAACGAGCTCCTACAATGAGCAGTTCTTC. Based on the CDR3 plus reference TRBV9 and TRBJ2-1, the full variable domain is DSGVTQTPKHLITATGQRVTLRCSPRSGDLSVYWYQQSLDQGLQFLIQYYNGEERAKGNILERFSAQQFPDLHSELNLSSLELGDSALYFCASSVVPVIDPLVTSSYNEQFFGPGTRLTVL.

In regard to this clone: This specimen includes other DNA sequences encoding the same CDR3. The rearrangement joins TRBV7-9 to TRBJ2-7; D is perhaps TRBD1 (5 bases). V dropped 5 bases and J dropped 0 bases, with 14 bases sitting between them. Germline V gene data show CDR1 as SEHNR and CDR2 as FQNEAQ (reference sequence). The CDR3 contains 15 residues. The CDR3 sequence is CASSPQGGASYEQYF. The CDR3 DNA sequence: TGTGCCAGCAGCCCACAAGGTGGGGCCTCCTACGAGCAGTACTTC.

The chain employs TRBV27 and TRBJ2-2; D remains ambiguous. The CDR3 loop spans 15 amino acids. V lost 6 bases and J lost 3, with 14 bases in between. Germline values: CDR1 MNHEY, CDR2 SMNVEV (reference sequence). CDR3 loop: CASRTAQRDTGELFF. The CDR3 DNA reads TGTGCCAGCAGGACGGCCCAGCGCGACACCGGGGAGCTGTTTTTT.